These 10 T cell receptor beta chains came from one sample sequenced in a study of early T cells in non-severe SARS-CoV-2 infection. TCRdb independently ran MiXCR on the 5' RACE reads; one entry per CDR3 protein. The sample contains about 55,000 distinct CDR3 sequences, roughly 13% of which appear only once. The sample here was whole blood, taken at baseline. The receptors stem from an adult who was a healthcare worker with PCR-confirmed SARS-CoV-2 infection or an uninfected control (not recorded which).

The J gene is TRBJ2-3, the V gene TRBV19; 11 bases map to TRBD2. The V gene's germline CDR1 is LNHDA and CDR2 SQIVND (reference sequence). V trimming: 4 bases; J trimming: 5 bases; junction bases outside the gene matches: 14. The CDR3 loop spans 18 amino acids. The CDR3 protein is CASSTLPRLAGGKDTQYF. CDR3 bases: TGTGCCAGTAGTACCCTCCCCCGGCTAGCGGGAGGAAAAGATACGCAGTATTTT.

As concerns this clonotype: A junction boundary mismatches the germline segment, possibly from a read error. The V call is TRBV5-6, the J call TRBJ1-1; D possibly corresponds to TRBD1 (6 bases). Per the germline V gene, CDR1 is SGHDT and CDR2 is YYEEEE. CDR3 length equals 14 residues. CDR3 bases: TGTGCCAGCAACTTGGGGGGCCCGTGGACTGAAGTTTTCTTT. Amino acid sequence: CASNLGGPWTEVFF.

The sample holds a few counts of this clonotype. V usage is TRBV7-8 and J usage is TRBJ2-3; 9 nucleotides match TRBD2. The CDR3 runs to 15 residues. Germline CDR1 is SGHVS and CDR2 is FQNEAQ. The ends lost 5 bases at V and 5 bases at J; junction bases unmatched: 8. The CDR3 DNA follows: TGTGCCAGCAGCCTCTGGGCGGGAGGGGGAGATACGCAGTATTTT. This translates into CASSLWAGGGDTQYF. Complete variable domain (other parts from reference TRBV7-8 and TRBJ2-3): GAGVSQSPRYKVAKRGQDVALRCDPISGHVSLFWYQQALGQGPEFLTYFQNEAQLDKSGLPSDRFFAERPEGSVSTLKIQRTQQEDSAVYLCASSLWAGGGDTQYFGPGTRLTVL.

This chain uses TRBV5-1 with TRBJ2-5; the match to TRBD2 covers 13 bases. The V gene's germline CDR1 is SGHRS and CDR2 YFSETQ. There are 15 residues in the CDR3. V lost 1 base, J lost 5 bases, and 2 bases stayed unmatched. CDR3: CASSLTSGRAETQYF. For the CDR3, the DNA is TGCGCCAGCAGCTTGACTAGCGGGAGGGCCGAGACCCAGTACTTC.

This clonotype appeared a few times. The rearrangement joins TRBV2 to TRBJ2-3, with D maybe TRBD2 (6 bases). The V end was cut by 5 bases, the J end by 7 bases, with 19 bases between. Germline lookup yields CDR1 SNHLY and CDR2 FYNNEI. The CDR3 totals 15 residues. The CDR3 nucleotides are TGTGCCAGCAGTCCCGACGGGGGAGTAACAAATACGCAGTATTTT. This encodes CASSPDGGVTNTQYF. Using reference TRBV2 and TRBJ2-3 for the parts outside the CDR3, the full variable domain is EPEVTQTPSHQVTQMGQEVILRCVPISNHLYFYWYRQILGQKVEFLVSFYNNEISEKSEIFDDQFSVERPDGSNFTLKIRSTKLEDSAMYFCASSPDGGVTNTQYFGPGTRLTVL.

The chain has TRBV5-1 and TRBJ2-2; unclear D gene. This CDR3 is 13 amino acids long. Germline CDR1 reads SGHRS; CDR2 reads YFSETQ. V shed 0 bases and J shed 6 bases, with 6 bases lying between them. CDR3 sequence reads: CASSLEGPGELFF. In DNA form, the CDR3 reads TGCGCCAGCAGCTTGGAAGGGCCCGGGGAGCTGTTTTTT.

This clonotype was seen more than once but under ten times. The V gene is TRBV6-2 or TRBV6-3, the J gene TRBJ2-7; D possibly corresponds to TRBD2 (6 bases). Germline CDR1 reads MNHEY; CDR2 reads SVGEGT. Trimming took off 6 bases at V and 3 bases at J, with 18 bases between the two ends. This CDR3 comprises 15 residues. In DNA, the CDR3 is TGTGCCAGCAGGGGAATCCAGCGGGCCCTCTACGAGCAGTACTTC. This codes for CASRGIQRALYEQYF.

Comment on this clonotype: The junction departs from germline at one end; a sequencing error may be responsible. V is TRBV29-1 and J is TRBJ1-4, with D possibly matching TRBD1 (5 bases). CDR3 length: 10 amino acids. CDR1 and CDR2 from the germline V gene are SQVTM and ANQGSEA. The CDR3 here is CSVEVGQLFF. The CDR3 nucleotides read TGCAGCGTCGAAGTGGGGCAACTGTTTTTT.

In its sample, this clonotype was seen many times. This chain uses TRBV5-1 with TRBJ1-1; 8 bases match TRBD1. This CDR3 region has 13 residues. The V and J ends lost 3 bases and 4 bases, in that order; junction bases with no gene match: 2. Germline CDR1 reads SGHRS; CDR2 reads YFSETQ. In DNA, the CDR3 is TGCGCCAGCAGCTCCGGACAGGGCACTGAAGCTTTCTTT. Protein product: CASSSGQGTEAFF.

V and J are TRBV12-3 or TRBV12-4 and TRBJ1-2; a weak D match, TRBD1 (5 bases). V was pared by 8 bases and J by 2 bases, with 15 bases between. The CDR3 covers 14 residues. The CDR3 DNA sequence: TGTGCCAGCTGCTTCGGGGACCCCAACTATGGCTACACCTTC. Translated, it gives CASCFGDPNYGYTF.